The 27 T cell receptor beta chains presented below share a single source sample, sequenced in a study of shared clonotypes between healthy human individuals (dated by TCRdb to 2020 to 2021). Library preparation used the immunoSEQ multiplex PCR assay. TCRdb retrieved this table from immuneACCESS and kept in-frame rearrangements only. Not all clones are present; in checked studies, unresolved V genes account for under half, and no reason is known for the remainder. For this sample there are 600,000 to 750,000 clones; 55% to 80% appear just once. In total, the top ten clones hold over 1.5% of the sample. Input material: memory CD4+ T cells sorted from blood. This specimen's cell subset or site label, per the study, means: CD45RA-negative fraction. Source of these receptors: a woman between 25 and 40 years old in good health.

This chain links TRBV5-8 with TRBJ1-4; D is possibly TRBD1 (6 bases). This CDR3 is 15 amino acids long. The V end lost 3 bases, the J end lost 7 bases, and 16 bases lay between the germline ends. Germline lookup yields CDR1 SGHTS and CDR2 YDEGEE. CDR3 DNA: TGTGCCAGCAGCTATACACAGGGAAGTGCTGAAAAACTGTTTTTT. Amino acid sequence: CASSYTQGSAEKLFF. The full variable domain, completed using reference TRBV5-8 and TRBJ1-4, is EAGVTQSPTHLIKTRGQQATLRCSPISGHTSVYWYQQALGLGLQFLLWYDEGEERNRGNFPPRFSGRQFPNYSSELNVNALELEDSALYLCASSYTQGSAEKLFFGSGTQLSVL.

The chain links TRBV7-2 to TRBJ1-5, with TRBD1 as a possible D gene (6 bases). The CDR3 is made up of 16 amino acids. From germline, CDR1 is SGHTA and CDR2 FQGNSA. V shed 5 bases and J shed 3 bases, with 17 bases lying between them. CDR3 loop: CASSGSGTLSNQPQHF. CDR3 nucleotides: TGTGCCAGCAGCGGGTCCGGGACACTCTCCAATCAGCCCCAGCATTTT.

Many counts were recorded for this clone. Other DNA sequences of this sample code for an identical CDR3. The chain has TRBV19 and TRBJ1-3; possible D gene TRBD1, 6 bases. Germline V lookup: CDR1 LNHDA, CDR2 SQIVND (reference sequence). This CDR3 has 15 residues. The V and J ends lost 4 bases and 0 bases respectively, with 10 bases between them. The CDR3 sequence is CASSTDSYSGNTIYF. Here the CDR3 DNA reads TGTGCCAGTAGTACGGACAGTTACTCTGGAAACACCATATATTTT.

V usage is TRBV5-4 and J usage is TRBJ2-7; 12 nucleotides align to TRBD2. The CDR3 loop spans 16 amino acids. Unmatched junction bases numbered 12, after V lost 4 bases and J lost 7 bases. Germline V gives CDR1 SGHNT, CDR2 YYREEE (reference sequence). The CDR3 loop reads CASSVGLAGPRWEQYF. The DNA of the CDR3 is TGTGCCAGCAGCGTAGGACTAGCGGGACCACGGTGGGAGCAGTACTTC.

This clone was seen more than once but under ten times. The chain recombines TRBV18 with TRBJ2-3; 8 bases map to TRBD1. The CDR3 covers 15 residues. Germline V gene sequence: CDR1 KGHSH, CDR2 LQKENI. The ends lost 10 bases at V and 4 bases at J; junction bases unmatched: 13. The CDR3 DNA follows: TGTGCCAACGCTGACAGGGGCGATGGACCAGATACGCAGTATTTT. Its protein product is CANADRGDGPDTQYF.

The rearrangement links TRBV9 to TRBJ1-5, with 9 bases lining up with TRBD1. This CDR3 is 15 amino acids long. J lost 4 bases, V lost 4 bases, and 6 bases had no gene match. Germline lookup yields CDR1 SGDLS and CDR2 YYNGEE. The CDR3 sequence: CASSLGQGLNQPQHF. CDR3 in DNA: TGTGCCAGCAGCCTGGGACAGGGCCTTAATCAGCCCCAGCATTTT.

Here the CDR3 reads CASSLYARGPQHF. Here the CDR3 DNA reads TGTGCCAGCAGTTTATACGCCCGGGGGCCCCAGCATTTT. The rearrangement joins TRBV28 to TRBJ1-5, with D unresolved. Trimming removed 1 base from V and 9 bases from J, with 10 bases in between. The CDR3 consists of 13 residues. Germline V gives CDR1 MDHEN, CDR2 SYDVKM. The variable domain in full, completed from reference TRBV28 and TRBJ1-5, reads DVKVTQSSRYLVKRTGEKVFLECVQDMDHENMFWYRQDPGLGLRLIYFSYDVKMKEKGDIPEGYSVSREKKERFSLILESASTNQTSMYLCASSLYARGPQHFGDGTRLSIL.

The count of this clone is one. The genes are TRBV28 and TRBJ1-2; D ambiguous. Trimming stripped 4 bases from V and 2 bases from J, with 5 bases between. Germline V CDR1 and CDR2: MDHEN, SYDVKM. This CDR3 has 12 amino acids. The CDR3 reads CASSSINYGYTF. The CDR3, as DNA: TGTGCCAGCAGTTCAATAAACTATGGCTACACCTTC.

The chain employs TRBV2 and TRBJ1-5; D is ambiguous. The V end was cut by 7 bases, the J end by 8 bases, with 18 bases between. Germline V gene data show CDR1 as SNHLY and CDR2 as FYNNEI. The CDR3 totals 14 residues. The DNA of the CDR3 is TGTGCCAGCAACCGGGCGGGGAGGAATGAGCCCCAGCATTTT. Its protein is CASNRAGRNEPQHF.

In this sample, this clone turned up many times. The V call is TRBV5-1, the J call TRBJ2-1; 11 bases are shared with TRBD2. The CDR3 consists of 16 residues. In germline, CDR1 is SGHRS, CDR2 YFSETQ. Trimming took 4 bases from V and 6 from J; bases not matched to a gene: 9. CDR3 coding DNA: TGCGCCAGCAGCCCTATAGCGGGAGGGAACCCCAATGAGCAGTTCTTC. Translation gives CASSPIAGGNPNEQFF.

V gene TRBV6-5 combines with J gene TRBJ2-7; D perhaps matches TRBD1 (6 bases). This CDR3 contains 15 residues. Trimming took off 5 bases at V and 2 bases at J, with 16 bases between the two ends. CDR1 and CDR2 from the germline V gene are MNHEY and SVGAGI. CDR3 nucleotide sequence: TGTGCCAGCAGTAATTCCGGGACATTGACCTACGAGCAGTACTTC. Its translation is CASSNSGTLTYEQYF.

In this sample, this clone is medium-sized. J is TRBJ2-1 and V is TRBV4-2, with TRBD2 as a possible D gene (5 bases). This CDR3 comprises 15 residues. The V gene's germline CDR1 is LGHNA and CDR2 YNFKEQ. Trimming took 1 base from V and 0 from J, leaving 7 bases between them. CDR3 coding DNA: TGTGCCAGCAGCCAAGTTGGGAGCTCCTACAATGAGCAGTTCTTC. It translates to CASSQVGSSYNEQFF.

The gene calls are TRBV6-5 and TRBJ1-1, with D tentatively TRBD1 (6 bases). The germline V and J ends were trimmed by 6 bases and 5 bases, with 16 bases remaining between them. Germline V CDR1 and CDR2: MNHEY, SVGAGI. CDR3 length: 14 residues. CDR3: CASSSQGRVTEAFF. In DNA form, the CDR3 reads TGTGCCAGCAGCTCCCAGGGGCGCGTTACTGAAGCTTTCTTT.

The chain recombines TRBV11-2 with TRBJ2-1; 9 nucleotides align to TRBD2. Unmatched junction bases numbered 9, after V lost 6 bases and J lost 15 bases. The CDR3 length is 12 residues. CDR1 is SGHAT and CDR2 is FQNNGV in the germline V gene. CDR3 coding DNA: TGTGCCAGCAGGGCTAGCGGGACCTTTGGGTTCTTC. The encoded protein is CASRASGTFGFF.

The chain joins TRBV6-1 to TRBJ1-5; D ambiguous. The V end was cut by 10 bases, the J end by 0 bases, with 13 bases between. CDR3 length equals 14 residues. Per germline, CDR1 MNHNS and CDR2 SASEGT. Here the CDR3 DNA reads TGTGCCATTTCGACGGAAAATAGCAATCAGCCCCAGCATTTT. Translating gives CAISTENSNQPQHF.

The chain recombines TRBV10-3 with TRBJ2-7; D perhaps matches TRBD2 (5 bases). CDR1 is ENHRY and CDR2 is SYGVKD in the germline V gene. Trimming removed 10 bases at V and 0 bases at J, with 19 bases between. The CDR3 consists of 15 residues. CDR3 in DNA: TGTGCCAGCAGCCAAGAGGGCGCTAGCTCCTACGAGCAGTACTTC. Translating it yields CASSQEGASSYEQYF.

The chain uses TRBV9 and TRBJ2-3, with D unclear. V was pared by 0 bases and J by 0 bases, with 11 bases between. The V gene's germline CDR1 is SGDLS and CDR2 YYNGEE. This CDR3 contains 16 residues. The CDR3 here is CASSVVGQASTDTQYF. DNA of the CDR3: TGTGCCAGCAGCGTAGTTGGCCAAGCTAGCACAGATACGCAGTATTTT.

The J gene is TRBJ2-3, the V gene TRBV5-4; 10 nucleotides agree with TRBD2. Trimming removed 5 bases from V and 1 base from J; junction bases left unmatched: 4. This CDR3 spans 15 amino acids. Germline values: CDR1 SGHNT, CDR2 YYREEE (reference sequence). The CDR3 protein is CASRPSGRGTDTQYF. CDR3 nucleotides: TGTGCCAGCAGACCAAGCGGGAGGGGCACAGATACGCAGTATTTT.

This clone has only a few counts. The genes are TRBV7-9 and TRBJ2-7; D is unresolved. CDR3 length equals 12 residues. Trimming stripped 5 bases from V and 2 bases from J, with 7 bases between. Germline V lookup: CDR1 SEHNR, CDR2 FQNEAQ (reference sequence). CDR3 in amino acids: CASSRITYEQYF. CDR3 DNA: TGTGCCAGCAGCCGAATTACCTACGAGCAGTACTTC.

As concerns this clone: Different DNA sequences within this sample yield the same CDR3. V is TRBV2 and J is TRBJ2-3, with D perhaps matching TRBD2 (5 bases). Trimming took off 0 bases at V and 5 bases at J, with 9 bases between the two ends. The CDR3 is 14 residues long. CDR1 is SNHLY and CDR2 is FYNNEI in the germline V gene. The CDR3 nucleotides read TGTGCCAGCAGTGAAGCGGAGGCCGAAGATACGCAGTATTTT. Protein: CASSEAEAEDTQYF.

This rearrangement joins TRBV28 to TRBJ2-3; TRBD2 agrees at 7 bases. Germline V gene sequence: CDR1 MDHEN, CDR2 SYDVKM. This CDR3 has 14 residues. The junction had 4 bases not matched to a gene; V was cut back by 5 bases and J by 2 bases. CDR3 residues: CASSPSGYTDTQYF. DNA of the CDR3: TGTGCCAGCAGTCCTAGCGGATACACAGATACGCAGTATTTT.

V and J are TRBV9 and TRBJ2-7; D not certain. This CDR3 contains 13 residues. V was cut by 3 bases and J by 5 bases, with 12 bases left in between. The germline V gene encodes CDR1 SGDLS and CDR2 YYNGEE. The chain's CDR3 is CASSALSQHEQYF. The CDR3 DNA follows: TGTGCCAGCAGCGCGCTAAGCCAGCACGAGCAGTACTTC.

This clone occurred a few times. Here the CDR3 reads CASSSSLAGNYGYTF. CDR3 in DNA: TGTGCCAGCAGTTCATCTCTGGCCGGTAACTATGGCTACACCTTC. The chain employs TRBV27 and TRBJ1-2; D not certain. Trimming removed 4 bases at V and 1 base at J, with 13 bases between. The germline V gene has CDR1 MNHEY and CDR2 SMNVEV (reference sequence). The CDR3 covers 15 residues.

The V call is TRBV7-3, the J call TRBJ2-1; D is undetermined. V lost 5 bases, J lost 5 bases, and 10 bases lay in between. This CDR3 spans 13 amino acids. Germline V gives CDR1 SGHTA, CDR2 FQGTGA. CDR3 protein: CASSASTNNEQFF. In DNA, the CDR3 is TGTGCCAGCAGCGCCTCCACTAACAATGAGCAGTTCTTC.

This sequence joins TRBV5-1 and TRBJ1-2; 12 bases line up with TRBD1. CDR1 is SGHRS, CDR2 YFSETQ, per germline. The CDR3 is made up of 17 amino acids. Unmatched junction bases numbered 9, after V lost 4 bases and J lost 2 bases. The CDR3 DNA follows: TGCGCCAGCAGCGCACGGGACAGGGGGCGCATGAACTATGGCTACACCTTC. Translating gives CASSARDRGRMNYGYTF.

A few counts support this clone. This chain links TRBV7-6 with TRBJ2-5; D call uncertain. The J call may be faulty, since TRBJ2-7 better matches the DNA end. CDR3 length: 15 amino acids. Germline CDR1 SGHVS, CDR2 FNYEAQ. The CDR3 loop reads CASSTPSGERNEQYF. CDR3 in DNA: TGTGCCAGCAGCACGCCCAGTGGGGAAAGGAACGAGCAGTACTTC.

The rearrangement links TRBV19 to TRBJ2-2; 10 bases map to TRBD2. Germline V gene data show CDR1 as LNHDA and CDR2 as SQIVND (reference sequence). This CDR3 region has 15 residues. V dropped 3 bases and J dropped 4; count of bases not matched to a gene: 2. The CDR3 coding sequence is TGTGCCAGTAGTATCAGCGGGAGGGTCACCGGGGAGCTGTTTTTT. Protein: CASSISGRVTGELFF.